A single sample gave rise to the 11 T cell receptor beta chains below, sequenced in a study of regulatory T cells in long-lasting Graves disease. Arm-PCR of CDR3 regions and iRepertoire HTBI primers were used to build TCR beta libraries. TCRdb reprocessed the multiplex PCR reads with MiXCR, giving one entry per CDR3 protein. In the table there are hundreds of thousands of distinct CDR3 sequences, roughly 20% of which are singletons. As for time point: persistent/refractory GD, antithyroid drugs over 5 years with positive TRAb. Preparation of the TCR library used RNA extracted from PBMCs. The material was peripheral blood mononuclear cells (PBMCs), obtained when the disease was refractory, from a patient treated with antithyroid drugs. The source is a female donor with Graves disease.

In this sample, this clonotype turned up many times. The chain carries TRBV5-1 and TRBJ2-7; 8 bases align to TRBD1. V lost 4 bases and J lost 5; bases outside the gene matches: 8. Germline-derived CDR1 and CDR2 are SGHRS and YFSETQ. The CDR3 spans 14 residues. The CDR3 loop is CASSVRTGRHEQYF. The CDR3 region has the DNA TGCGCCAGCAGCGTACGGACAGGGAGGCACGAGCAGTACTTC.

The chain has TRBV6-1 and TRBJ2-2, with D tentatively TRBD1 (5 bases). Germline-derived CDR1 and CDR2 are MNHNS and SASEGT. CDR3 length: 12 amino acids. With 2 bases removed from V and 12 bases from J, the gap between germline ends came to 10 bases. This chain's CDR3 is CASSEWSGQLFF. CDR3 DNA: TGTGCCAGCAGTGAATGGTCAGGGCAGCTGTTTTTT.

This clonotype was detected ten times or more. This chain connects TRBV29-1 to TRBJ2-2, with a possible D match to TRBD1 (6 bases). Germline CDR1 and CDR2: SQVTM and ANQGSEA. Trimming cost V 6 bases and J 5 bases, with 10 bases left between them. The CDR3 is made up of 12 amino acids. CDR3 coding DNA: TGCAGCGTCAGGGGTGGGACCGGGGAGCTGTTTTTT. The encoded protein is CSVRGGTGELFF.

This chain connects TRBV4-2 to TRBJ1-6; 9 positions match TRBD1. The V and J ends lost 0 bases and 9 bases, in that order; junction bases with no gene match: 6. This CDR3 has 16 residues. Germline-derived CDR1 and CDR2 are LGHNA and YNFKEQ. As DNA, the CDR3 is TGTGCCAGCAGCCAAGATATGGACAGGGGTATTTCACCCCTCCACTTT. This translates into CASSQDMDRGISPLHF.

This clonotype was counted between two and nine times. This CDR3 reads CASSDTGTAEAFF. DNA for the CDR3: TGTGCCAGCAGCGATACCGGGACAGCTGAAGCTTTCTTT. This sequence joins TRBV6-2 or TRBV6-3 and TRBJ1-1; the match to TRBD1 covers 7 bases. The CDR3 contains 13 residues. V dropped 6 bases and J dropped 6; count of bases not matched to a gene: 7. Germline CDR1 and CDR2: MNHEY and SVGEGT.

This clonotype was seen a handful of times. The V call is TRBV20-1, the J call TRBJ1-1; D possibly corresponds to TRBD1 (5 bases). V lost 7 bases and J lost 1, with 25 bases in between. The CDR3 extends over 17 amino acids. The germline gives CDR1 DFQATT, CDR2 SNEGSKA (reference sequence). The CDR3, as DNA: TGCAGTGTTTTACCGATAGTGGCAGGGAGAAAGAACACTGAAGCTTTCTTT. It yields the protein CSVLPIVAGRKNTEAFF.

The CDR3 DNA is TGTGCCAGCAGCTTAGCCCCGGGGGCAAACGAGCAGTACTTC. Amino acid sequence: CASSLAPGANEQYF. The rearrangement joins TRBV7-9 to TRBJ2-7; the D call may be TRBD1 or TRBD2 (6 bases each). The germline gives CDR1 SEHNR, CDR2 FQNEAQ (reference sequence). The V end lost 0 bases, the J end lost 5 bases, and 11 bases lay between the germline ends. This CDR3 has 14 amino acids.

This clonotype has more than one count but fewer than ten. The V call is TRBV29-1, the J call TRBJ2-5; no reliable D call. Trimming removed 1 base from V and 5 bases from J, with 14 bases in between. This CDR3 has 14 residues. The germline V gene has CDR1 SQVTM and CDR2 ANQGSEA. For the CDR3, the DNA is TGCAGCGTTGAAGCGACTCCTCTCGTGGAGACCCAGTACTTC. Protein: CSVEATPLVETQYF.

Concerning this clonotype: The conserved final phenylalanine or tryptophan is absent from the CDR3, which likely points to a read error. The rearrangement uses TRBV13 and TRBJ2-7, with 15 bases fitting TRBD2. Trimming cost V 5 bases and J 6 bases; bases outside gene matches: 5. The CDR3 is made up of 15 amino acids. Germline CDR1 and CDR2: PRHDT and FYEKMQ (reference sequence). DNA for the CDR3: TGTGCCAGCAGCACCAGGACTAGCGGGAGGGGCGAGCAGTACATC. Translating gives CASSTRTSGRGEQYI.

This chain links TRBV7-9 with TRBJ2-2; the D gene is possibly TRBD1 (7 bases). Per the germline V gene, CDR1 is SEHNR and CDR2 is FQNEAQ (reference sequence). There are 16 residues in the CDR3. V was shortened by 5 bases and J by 0 bases, with 13 bases between the two germline ends. The CDR3 reads CASSLGGGPNTGELFF. CDR3 nucleotides: TGTGCCAGCAGCCTCGGAGGGGGCCCGAACACCGGGGAGCTGTTTTTT.

As DNA, the CDR3 is TGTGCCAGCAGTCCAATTTCGACTAGCGGGTTCAGCTCCTACGAGCAGTACTTC. Amino acids: CASSPISTSGFSSYEQYF. The V call is TRBV27, the J call TRBJ2-7; 10 bases are a match to TRBD2. Germline V gene lookup returns CDR1 MNHEY and CDR2 SMNVEV (reference sequence). V shed 5 bases, J shed 0 bases, and the junction held 13 bases outside the gene matches. This CDR3 has 18 amino acids.